This T cell receptor (beta chain) was found in a study of OX40 agonist ivuxolimab in advanced cancers. Across the whole study: As their treatment, patients were administered ivuxolimab, an agonistic anti-OX40 (CD134) antibody. Eligibility rules accepted prior anti-PD-1, anti-PD-L1 or anti-CTLA-4 therapy, and over 30% had some. Overall study findings and caveats: Within 6 weeks, CD4+ and CD8+ blood T cells expanded clonally at 0.1 to 3.0 mg/kg. Among the lowest levels of clonal expansion were found in partial responders at 0.1-3.0 mg/kg.

The germline V gene encodes CDR1 SGDLS and CDR2 YYNGEE. The CDR3 contains 12 residues. Deletions cut 4 bases from V and 10 bases from J, with 12 bases between. Assay used: immunoSEQ multiplex PCR; TCRdb lists only in-frame clones, some missing. The sample lists around 77,000 clones; just over 90% were seen once. This clone was recorded once. The antigen remains unidentified. The sequencing here drew on CD4+ or CD8+ T cells sorted from blood, taken in a trial of the OX40 agonist ivuxolimab. The receptor comes from an adult with an advanced solid tumor such as melanoma, head and neck, liver or kidney cancer. The gene calls are TRBV9 and TRBJ2-1, with D hard to call. The CDR3, as DNA: TGTGCCAGCAGCCCCCACGGAGTGGAGCAGTTCTTC. Translating it yields CASSPHGVEQFF.